This TCR beta chain was identified in a study of identical twins. One entry per CDR3 protein, called by TCRdb with MiXCR from the 5' RACE reads. The repertoire holds just under 650,000 distinct CDR3 sequences, with less than 9% as singletons. This clonotype was observed a handful of times. Its antigen is currently unknown. Study-wide findings and caveats: In beta out-of-frame sequences, the excess sharing between twins was weaker. Reduced insertions were recorded for abundant cord blood beta clonotypes, with no such pattern in memory repertoires. Conclusions were drawn cross-sectionally by statistical analysis, without following the same donors. Sequences that were out-of-frame, alpha and twin-shared displayed an excess of low generation probability.

The CDR3 sequence is 13 residues long. Trimming cost V 6 bases and J 7 bases; bases outside gene matches: 5. Germline lookup yields CDR1 MNHNY and CDR2 SVGAGI (reference sequence). The data were also submitted as part of a second study, on yellow fever vaccine responses in identical twins.

Sequenced input: PBMCs. This receptor was obtained from a woman younger than 35 in good health. The rearrangement uses TRBV6-6 and TRBJ2-5; 10 bases are a match to TRBD2. The CDR3 is CASSRRTSGTQYF. As DNA, the CDR3 is TGTGCCAGCAGCCGGCGGACTAGCGGGACCCAGTACTTC.